Shown below are 28 T cell receptor beta chains from a single sample sequenced in a study of beta chain features in type 1 diabetes. For these TCRs, the target antigens are not known. Findings of the study overall: Type 1 diabetes patients had TCRB CDR3s that were shorter (moderately but significantly so) in all four CD4+ subsets.

As every portion of the isolated RNA was reverse transcribed, the sequencing read expressed TCRB transcripts. The protocol was immunoSEQ multiplex PCR, while the TCRdb copy is restricted to in-frame clones and leaves out a portion. The sample includes about 270,000 clones, roughly an eighth of them seen just once. Sample: naive CD4+ T cells from blood. These receptors all come from a young man with type 1 diabetes.

Details on this clone: At one end, the junction sequence differs from germline, possibly due to a read error. V and J are TRBV2 and TRBJ2-2, with D perhaps matching TRBD2 (7 bases). The CDR3 length is 16 residues. Germline CDR1 reads SNHLY; CDR2 reads FYNNEI. The CDR3 bases are TGTGCCAGCAGTACTCGGGGGGACATCAACACCGGGGAACTGTTTTTT. It specifies CASSTRGDINTGELFF.

The J gene is TRBJ1-1, the V gene TRBV18, with a tentative D call TRBD1 (5 bases). The CDR3 runs 16 residues. Trimming removed 3 bases at V and 3 bases at J, with 17 bases between. The germline V gene encodes CDR1 KGHSH and CDR2 LQKENI. CDR3 sequence reads: CASSPAGSVLDTEAFF. For the CDR3, the DNA is TGTGCCAGCTCACCTGCAGGGTCAGTTTTGGACACTGAAGCTTTCTTT.

The chain joins TRBV10-3 to TRBJ2-3; perhaps TRBD2 as D (9 bases). Trimming took 8 bases from V and 4 from J, leaving 28 bases between them. Germline V gene data show CDR1 as ENHRY and CDR2 as SYGVKD. The CDR3 has 18 residues. The CDR3 bases are TGTGCCATCGTGGACAGGGTGACGGCTAGCGGGAAGGCAGATACGCAGTATTTT. Its protein is CAIVDRVTASGKADTQYF.

The V gene is TRBV7-2, the J gene TRBJ2-7; D uncertain. Trimming removed 0 bases from V and 4 bases from J, with 10 bases in between. Germline V gene lookup returns CDR1 SGHTA and CDR2 FQGNSA. The CDR3 is 14 residues long. CDR3 nucleotides: TGTGCCAGCAGCTTAGCACAATACCAATACGAGCAGTACTTC. Translation gives CASSLAQYQYEQYF.

The chain employs TRBV15 and TRBJ2-7, with TRBD2 matching 7 bases. Per germline, CDR1 LNHNV and CDR2 YYDKDF (reference sequence). There are 13 residues in the CDR3. V dropped 6 bases and J dropped 2; count of bases not matched to a gene: 4. The CDR3 sequence is CATRPSGAYEQYF. The CDR3 nucleotides read TGTGCCACCAGACCTAGCGGAGCCTACGAGCAGTACTTC.

The genes are TRBV4-2 and TRBJ2-3; 10 bases match TRBD2. The CDR3 is made up of 15 amino acids. Germline V gene data show CDR1 as LGHNA and CDR2 as YNFKEQ. The V gene end was trimmed by 6 bases and the J gene end by 6 bases; junction bases not matched to a gene: 9. CDR3 loop: CASRMTSGPSDTQYF. CDR3 nucleotide sequence: TGTGCCAGCAGGATGACTAGCGGGCCAAGCGATACGCAGTATTTT.

This clone was counted a few times. The J gene is TRBJ1-1, the V gene TRBV28; perhaps TRBD1 as D (6 bases). V shed 5 bases and J shed 1 base, with 14 bases lying between them. The CDR3 is 15 residues long. Germline CDR1 and CDR2: MDHEN and SYDVKM. CDR3 nucleotide sequence: TGTGCCAGCAGTCTCGGGGGGGCCCGGAACACTGAAGCTTTCTTT. It is translated as CASSLGGARNTEAFF.

In its sample, this clone was seen a few times. This chain joins TRBV7-9 and TRBJ1-2; D unclear. V lost 8 bases and J lost 7, with 14 bases in between. CDR3 length: 12 amino acids. Germline V gene lookup returns CDR1 SEHNR and CDR2 FQNEAQ (reference sequence). The CDR3 DNA follows: TGTGCCAGCTCCCGGCCAGGAGGTGGCTACACCTTC. It specifies CASSRPGGGYTF.

This rearrangement joins TRBV28 to TRBJ2-1, with 7 positions matching TRBD2. V gave up 8 bases and J gave up 6 bases; unmatched junction bases: 7. Germline-derived CDR1 and CDR2 are MDHEN and SYDVKM. CDR3 length: 13 residues. CDR3 DNA sequence: TGTGCCAGCCACTTAGCGGGTTCCAATGAGCAGTTCTTC. It specifies CASHLAGSNEQFF.

The V and J genes are TRBV7-2 and TRBJ2-3; a weak D match, TRBD1 (5 bases). The germline V and J ends were trimmed by 5 bases and 4 bases, with 19 bases remaining between them. CDR3 length equals 16 residues. Germline lookup yields CDR1 SGHTA and CDR2 FQGNSA. This CDR3 is CASSPPRQGLADTQYF. The CDR3 DNA sequence: TGTGCCAGCAGCCCACCCCGGCAGGGATTGGCAGATACGCAGTATTTT.

A few counts support this clone. The V call is TRBV7-9, the J call TRBJ2-5, with 14 bases lining up with TRBD2. The CDR3 covers 17 residues. Germline V gene sequence: CDR1 SEHNR, CDR2 FQNEAQ (reference sequence). Trimming at V came to 2 bases and at J to 2 bases, leaving 4 bases not matched to a gene. The CDR3 is CASSLIGTSGRQETQYF. The DNA for the CDR3 is TGTGCCAGCAGCTTAATCGGGACTAGCGGGAGACAAGAGACCCAGTACTTC.

This clone was recorded a few times. The chain recombines TRBV13 with TRBJ2-7, with 8 positions matching TRBD2. Germline loops: CDR1 PRHDT, CDR2 FYEKMQ (reference sequence). This CDR3 has 15 residues. V was clipped by 8 bases and J by 3 bases; unmatched bases: 12. CDR3 residues: CASRPYTGGLYEQYF. The CDR3 DNA reads TGTGCCAGCCGTCCTTATACGGGAGGGCTCTACGAGCAGTACTTC.

The chain is built from TRBV27 and TRBJ2-7; the match to TRBD2 covers 13 bases. CDR1 is MNHEY and CDR2 is SMNVEV in the germline V gene (reference sequence). This CDR3 is 16 amino acids long. Trimming removed 5 bases from V and 3 bases from J; junction bases left unmatched: 7. The CDR3 spells CASSPWTSGRNYEQYF. The CDR3 DNA sequence: TGTGCCAGCAGTCCCTGGACTAGCGGGAGAAACTACGAGCAGTACTTC.

This clone occurred a few times. V and J are TRBV7-9 and TRBJ2-1, with D perhaps TRBD1 (5 bases). The CDR3 length is 13 residues. Germline-derived CDR1 and CDR2 are SEHNR and FQNEAQ (reference sequence). V lost 2 bases and J 7 bases, leaving 9 bases between the germline ends. The CDR3 loop is CASSLHSGNEQFF. CDR3 bases: TGTGCCAGCAGCTTACACTCAGGGAATGAGCAGTTCTTC.

As DNA, the CDR3 is TGTGCCAGCAGCTTCACCCTGGCTAGCGGGAGCACAGATACGCAGTATTTT. Its protein product is CASSFTLASGSTDTQYF. This chain connects TRBV11-2 to TRBJ2-3; 8 nucleotides align to TRBD2. The CDR3 length is 17 residues. J was trimmed by 0 bases and V by 3 bases; bases with no gene match: 8. Germline lookup yields CDR1 SGHAT and CDR2 FQNNGV.

The chain couples TRBV7-2 to TRBJ2-7; unclear D gene. The CDR3 is made up of 12 amino acids. Germline assignment: CDR1 SGHTA and CDR2 FQGNSA. Trimming took 5 bases from V and 3 from J, leaving 8 bases between them. This CDR3 is CASSPSHYEQYF. The CDR3 DNA reads TGTGCCAGCAGCCCTAGTCACTACGAGCAGTACTTC.

In its sample, this clone was seen a few times. The chain employs TRBV4-2 and TRBJ2-3, with 8 bases matching TRBD1. The junction had 5 bases not matched to a gene; V was cut back by 4 bases and J by 2 bases. Germline V gene data show CDR1 as LGHNA and CDR2 as YNFKEQ. This CDR3 is built from 15 residues. DNA of the CDR3: TGTGCCAGCAGCCGTCGGACAGGGAACACAGATACGCAGTATTTT. Its protein product is CASSRRTGNTDTQYF.

This clone has more than one count but fewer than ten. The chain has TRBV2 and TRBJ2-2; 8 bases map to TRBD2. This CDR3 has 15 residues. Germline V gene data show CDR1 as SNHLY and CDR2 as FYNNEI. V dropped 6 bases and J dropped 0; count of bases not matched to a gene: 3. In DNA form, the CDR3 reads TGTGCCAGCAGCCCGGGACTAGCGAACACCGGGGAGCTGTTTTTT. Translated, it gives CASSPGLANTGELFF.

This clone was counted only a few times. The chain is built from TRBV15 and TRBJ2-5, with 7 bases aligning to TRBD2. The germline V gene encodes CDR1 LNHNV and CDR2 YYDKDF (reference sequence). Losses at the gene ends were 3 bases for V and 4 bases for J; bases not matched to a gene: 8. This CDR3 is built from 15 residues. This CDR3 is CATSSSNRGVETQYF. The CDR3 DNA reads as TGTGCCACCAGCAGCTCTAATCGGGGGGTAGAGACCCAGTACTTC. Looking up the rest from reference TRBV15 and TRBJ2-5 gives the full variable domain: DAMVIQNPRYQVTQFGKPVTLSCSQTLNHNVMYWYQQKSSQAPKLLFHYYDKDFNNEADTPDNFQSRRPNTSFCFLDIRSPGLGDTAMYLCATSSSNRGVETQYFGPGTRLLVL.

This clone has more than one count but fewer than ten. The genes are TRBV19 and TRBJ1-5, with D tentatively TRBD1 (6 bases). The CDR3 spans 15 residues. Germline V lookup: CDR1 LNHDA, CDR2 SQIVND (reference sequence). V was shortened by 5 bases and J by 2 bases, with 13 bases between the two germline ends. CDR3 amino acids: CASSFKQGGNQPQHF. DNA for the CDR3: TGTGCCAGTAGTTTTAAACAGGGAGGCAATCAGCCCCAGCATTTT.

This clone was observed a few times. The rearrangement links TRBV6-5 to TRBJ1-2; 8 nucleotides match TRBD1. Germline V CDR1 and CDR2: MNHEY, SVGAGI. J lost 4 bases, V lost 8 bases, and 6 bases had no gene match. The CDR3 is 13 amino acids. CDR3 nucleotides: TGTGCCAGCTCAGGGGGCCAGGTCTATGGCTACACCTTC. Translation gives CASSGGQVYGYTF.

V usage is TRBV10-3 and J usage is TRBJ2-5, with unresolved D. V was pared by 5 bases and J by 4 bases, with 14 bases between. Germline V gene data show CDR1 as ENHRY and CDR2 as SYGVKD. The CDR3 extends over 14 amino acids. This CDR3 reads CAISLSSAGETQYF. DNA of the CDR3: TGTGCCATCAGTCTTAGTAGTGCCGGAGAGACCCAGTACTTC.

The V gene is TRBV6-1, the J gene TRBJ2-1; the match to TRBD2 covers 10 bases. Trimming took 10 bases from V and 1 from J; bases not matched to a gene: 4. Germline-derived CDR1 and CDR2 are MNHNS and SASEGT. This CDR3 is 14 amino acids long. The CDR3 DNA follows: TGTGCCACCCAAGCGGGAGGGTCCTACAATGAGCAGTTCTTC. Translated: CATQAGGSYNEQFF.

In this sample, this clone turned up a few times. This rearrangement joins TRBV27 to TRBJ2-5; 7 bases match TRBD1. The germline V gene has CDR1 MNHEY and CDR2 SMNVEV (reference sequence). Trimming cost V 4 bases and J 4 bases; bases outside gene matches: 6. The CDR3 sequence is 14 residues long. The DNA for the CDR3 is TGTGCCAGCAGTTGGACAGGCCTGGGAGAGACCCAGTACTTC. Protein sequence: CASSWTGLGETQYF.

A note on this clone: This same CDR3 is encoded by further DNA sequences in the sample. The genes are TRBV9 and TRBJ1-1, with a tentative D call TRBD1 (6 bases). This CDR3 contains 14 residues. Trimming removed 3 bases at V and 0 bases at J, with 9 bases between. Per germline, CDR1 SGDLS and CDR2 YYNGEE. CDR3 protein: CASSATGLNTEAFF. DNA of the CDR3: TGTGCCAGCAGCGCCACAGGGCTGAACACTGAAGCTTTCTTT.

This clone was seen a handful of times. V and J are TRBV29-1 and TRBJ1-4, with TRBD1 matching 7 bases. The CDR3 is made up of 13 amino acids. The germline V gene has CDR1 SQVTM and CDR2 ANQGSEA. J lost 8 bases, V lost 6 bases, and 9 bases had no gene match. This CDR3 reads CSVIQGTGEKLFF. CDR3 in DNA: TGCAGCGTCATACAGGGGACGGGGGAAAAACTGTTTTTT.

This clone was observed a few times. V and J are TRBV18 and TRBJ1-5, with TRBD1 matching over 7 bases. J lost 9 bases, V lost 5 bases, and 10 bases had no gene match. The germline gives CDR1 KGHSH, CDR2 LQKENI. The CDR3 runs to 14 residues. CDR3 in DNA: TGTGCCAGCTCATCAGAGTCAGGGGGTCGGCCCCAGCATTTT. Its translation: CASSSESGGRPQHF.

This clone was observed a handful of times. V is TRBV2 and J is TRBJ1-4; 7 bases are a match to TRBD1. The CDR3 sequence is 11 residues long. Per germline, CDR1 SNHLY and CDR2 FYNNEI. J gave up 12 bases and V 5 bases, and 3 bases lay outside the gene matches. DNA for the CDR3: TGTGCCAGCAGTTATGACAGGGAACTGTTTTTT. Protein: CASSYDRELFF.